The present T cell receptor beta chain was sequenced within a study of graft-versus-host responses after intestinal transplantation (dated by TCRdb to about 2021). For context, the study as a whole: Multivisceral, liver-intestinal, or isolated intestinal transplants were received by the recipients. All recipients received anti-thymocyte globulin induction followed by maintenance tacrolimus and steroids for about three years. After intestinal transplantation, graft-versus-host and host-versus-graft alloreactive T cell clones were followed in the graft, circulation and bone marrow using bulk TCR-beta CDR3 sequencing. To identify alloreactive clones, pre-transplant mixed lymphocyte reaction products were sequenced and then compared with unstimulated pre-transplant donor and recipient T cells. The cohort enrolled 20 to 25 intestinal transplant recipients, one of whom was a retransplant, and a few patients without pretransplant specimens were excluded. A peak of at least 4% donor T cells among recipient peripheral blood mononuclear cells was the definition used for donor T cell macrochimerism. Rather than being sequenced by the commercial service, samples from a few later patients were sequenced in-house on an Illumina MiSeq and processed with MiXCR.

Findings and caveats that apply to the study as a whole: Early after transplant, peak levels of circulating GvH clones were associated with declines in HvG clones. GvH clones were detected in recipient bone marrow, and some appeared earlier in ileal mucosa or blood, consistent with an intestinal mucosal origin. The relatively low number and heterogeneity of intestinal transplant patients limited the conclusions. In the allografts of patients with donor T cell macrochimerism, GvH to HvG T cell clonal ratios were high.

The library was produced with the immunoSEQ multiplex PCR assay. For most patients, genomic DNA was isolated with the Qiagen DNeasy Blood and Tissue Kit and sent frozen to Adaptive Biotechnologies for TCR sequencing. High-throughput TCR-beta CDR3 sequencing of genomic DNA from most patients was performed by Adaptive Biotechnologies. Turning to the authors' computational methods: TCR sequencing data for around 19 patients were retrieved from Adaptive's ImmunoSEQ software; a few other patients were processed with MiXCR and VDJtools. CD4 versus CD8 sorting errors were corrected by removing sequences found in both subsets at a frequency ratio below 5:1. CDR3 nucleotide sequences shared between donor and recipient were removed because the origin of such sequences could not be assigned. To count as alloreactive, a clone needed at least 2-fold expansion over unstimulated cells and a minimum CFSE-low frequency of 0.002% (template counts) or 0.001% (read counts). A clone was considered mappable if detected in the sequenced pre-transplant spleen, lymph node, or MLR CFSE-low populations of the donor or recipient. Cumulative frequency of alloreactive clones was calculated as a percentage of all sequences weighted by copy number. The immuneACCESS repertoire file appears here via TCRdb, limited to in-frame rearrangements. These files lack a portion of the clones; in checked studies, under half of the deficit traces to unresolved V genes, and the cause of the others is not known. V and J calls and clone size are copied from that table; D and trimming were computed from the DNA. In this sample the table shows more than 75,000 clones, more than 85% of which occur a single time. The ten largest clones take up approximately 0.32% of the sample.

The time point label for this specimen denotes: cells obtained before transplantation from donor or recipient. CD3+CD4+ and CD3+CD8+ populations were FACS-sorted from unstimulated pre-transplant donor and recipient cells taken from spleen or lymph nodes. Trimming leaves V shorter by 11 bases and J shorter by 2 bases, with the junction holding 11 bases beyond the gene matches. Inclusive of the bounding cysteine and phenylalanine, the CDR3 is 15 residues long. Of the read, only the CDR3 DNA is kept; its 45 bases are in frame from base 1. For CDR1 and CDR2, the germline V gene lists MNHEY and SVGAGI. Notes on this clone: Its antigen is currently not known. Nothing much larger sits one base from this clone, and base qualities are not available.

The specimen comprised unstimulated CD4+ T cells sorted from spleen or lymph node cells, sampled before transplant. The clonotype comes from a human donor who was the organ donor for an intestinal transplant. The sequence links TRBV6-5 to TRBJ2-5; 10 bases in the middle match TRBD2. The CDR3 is CAASQRGGRQETQYF. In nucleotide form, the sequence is TGTGCCGCCTCACAGCGGGGGGGCCGTCAAGAGACCCAGTACTTC.